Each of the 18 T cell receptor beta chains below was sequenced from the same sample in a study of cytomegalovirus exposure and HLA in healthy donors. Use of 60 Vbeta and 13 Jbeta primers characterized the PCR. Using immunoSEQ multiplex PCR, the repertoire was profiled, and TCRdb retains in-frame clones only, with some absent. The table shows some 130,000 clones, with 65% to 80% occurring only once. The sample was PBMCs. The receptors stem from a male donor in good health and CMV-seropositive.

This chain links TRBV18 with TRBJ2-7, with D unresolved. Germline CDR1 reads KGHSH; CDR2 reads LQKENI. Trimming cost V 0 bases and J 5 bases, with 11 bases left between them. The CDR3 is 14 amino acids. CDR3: CASSPPTRQDEQYF. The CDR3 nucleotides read TGTGCCAGCTCACCACCGACCAGGCAGGACGAGCAGTACTTC.

The CDR3 region has the DNA TGTGCCAGCAGAGGACAACATAACTATGGCTACACCTTC. This codes for CASRGQHNYGYTF. The chain carries TRBV2 and TRBJ1-2; D may be TRBD1 (5 bases). The CDR3 is 13 amino acids. From germline, CDR1 is SNHLY and CDR2 FYNNEI. With 6 bases removed from V and 1 base from J, the gap between germline ends came to 9 bases. The full variable domain, its missing parts supplied by reference TRBV2 and TRBJ1-2, is EPEVTQTPSHQVTQMGQEVILRCVPISNHLYFYWYRQILGQKVEFLVSFYNNEISEKSEIFDDQFSVERPDGSNFTLKIRSTKLEDSAMYFCASRGQHNYGYTFGSGTRLTVV.

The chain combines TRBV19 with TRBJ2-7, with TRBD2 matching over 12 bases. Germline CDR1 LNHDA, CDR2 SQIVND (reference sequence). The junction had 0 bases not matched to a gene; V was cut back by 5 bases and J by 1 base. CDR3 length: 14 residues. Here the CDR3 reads CASSLAGGSYEQYF. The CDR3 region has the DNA TGTGCCAGTAGTCTAGCGGGAGGGTCCTACGAGCAGTACTTC.

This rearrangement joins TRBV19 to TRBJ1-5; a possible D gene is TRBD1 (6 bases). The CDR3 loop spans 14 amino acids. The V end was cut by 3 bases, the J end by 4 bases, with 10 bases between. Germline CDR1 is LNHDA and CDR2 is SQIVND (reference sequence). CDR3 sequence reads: CASSIKRGNQPQHF. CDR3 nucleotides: TGTGCCAGTAGTATTAAGAGGGGGAATCAGCCCCAGCATTTT. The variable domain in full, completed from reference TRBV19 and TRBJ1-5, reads DGGITQSPKYLFRKEGQNVTLSCEQNLNHDAMYWYRQDPGQGLRLIYYSQIVNDFQKGDIAEGYSVSREKKESFPLTVTSAQKNPTAFYLCASSIKRGNQPQHFGDGTRLSIL.

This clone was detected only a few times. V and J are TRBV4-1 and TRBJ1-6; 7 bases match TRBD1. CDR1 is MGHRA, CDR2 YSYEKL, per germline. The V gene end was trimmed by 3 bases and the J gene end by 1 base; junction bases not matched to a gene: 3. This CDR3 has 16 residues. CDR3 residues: CASSQATGSYNSPLHF. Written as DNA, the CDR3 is TGCGCCAGCAGCCAGGCGACAGGGTCCTATAATTCACCCCTCCACTTT.

The CDR3 protein is CASSSDRVYGYTF. CDR3 coding DNA: TGTGCCAGCAGTTCAGACAGGGTCTATGGCTACACCTTC. The J gene is TRBJ1-2, the V gene TRBV28, with 7 bases lining up with TRBD1. The CDR3 sequence is 13 residues long. CDR1 is MDHEN, CDR2 SYDVKM, per germline. Losses at the gene ends were 4 bases for V and 4 bases for J; bases not matched to a gene: 3.

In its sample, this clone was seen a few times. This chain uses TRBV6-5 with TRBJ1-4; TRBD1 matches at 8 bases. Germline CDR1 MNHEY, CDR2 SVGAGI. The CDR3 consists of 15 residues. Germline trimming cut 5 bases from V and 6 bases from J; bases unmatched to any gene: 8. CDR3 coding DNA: TGTGCCAGCAGTGGCAGGACAGGGCGGGATGAAAAACTGTTTTTT. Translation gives CASSGRTGRDEKLFF.

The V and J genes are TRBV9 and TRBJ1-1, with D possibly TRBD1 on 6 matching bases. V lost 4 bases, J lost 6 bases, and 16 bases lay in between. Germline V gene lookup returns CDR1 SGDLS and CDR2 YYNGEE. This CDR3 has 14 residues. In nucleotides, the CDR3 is TGTGCCAGCAGCCTCCGTGGACAGCTGTCTGAAGCTTTCTTT. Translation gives CASSLRGQLSEAFF. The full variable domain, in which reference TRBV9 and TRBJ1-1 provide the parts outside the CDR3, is DSGVTQTPKHLITATGQRVTLRCSPRSGDLSVYWYQQSLDQGLQFLIQYYNGEERAKGNILERFSAQQFPDLHSELNLSSLELGDSALYFCASSLRGQLSEAFFGQGTRLTVV.

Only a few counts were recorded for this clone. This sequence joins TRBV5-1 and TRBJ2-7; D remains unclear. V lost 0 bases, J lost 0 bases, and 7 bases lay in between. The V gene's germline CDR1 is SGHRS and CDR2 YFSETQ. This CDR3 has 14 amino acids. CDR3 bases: TGCGCCAGCAGCTTGGAAGTAGACTCCTACGAGCAGTACTTC. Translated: CASSLEVDSYEQYF. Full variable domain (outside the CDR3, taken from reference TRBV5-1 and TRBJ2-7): KAGVTQTPRYLIKTRGQQVTLSCSPISGHRSVSWYQQTPGQGLQFLFEYFSETQRNKGNFPGRFSGRQFSNSRSEMNVSTLELGDSALYLCASSLEVDSYEQYFGPGTRLTVT.

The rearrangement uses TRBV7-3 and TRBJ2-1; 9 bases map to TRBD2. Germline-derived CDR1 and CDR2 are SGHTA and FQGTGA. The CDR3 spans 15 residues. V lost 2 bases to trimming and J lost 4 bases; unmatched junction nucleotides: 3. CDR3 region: CASSLAGGDYNEQFF. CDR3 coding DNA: TGTGCCAGCAGCTTAGCGGGAGGGGATTACAATGAGCAGTTCTTC. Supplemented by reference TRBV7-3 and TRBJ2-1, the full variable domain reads GAGVSQTPSNKVTEKGKYVELRCDPISGHTALYWYRQSLGQGPEFLIYFQGTGAADDSGLPNDRFFAVRPEGSVSTLKIQRTERGDSAVYLCASSLAGGDYNEQFFGPGTRLTVL.

The CDR3 is CASSNTGVTGELFF. In DNA, the CDR3 is TGTGCCAGTAGTAATACAGGGGTGACCGGGGAGCTGTTTTTT. The V gene is TRBV19, the J gene TRBJ2-2, with 7 bases lining up with TRBD1. Germline V gives CDR1 LNHDA, CDR2 SQIVND (reference sequence). The CDR3 has 14 residues. The J segment lost 5 bases and the V segment lost 4 bases, leaving 4 bases of the junction unmatched.

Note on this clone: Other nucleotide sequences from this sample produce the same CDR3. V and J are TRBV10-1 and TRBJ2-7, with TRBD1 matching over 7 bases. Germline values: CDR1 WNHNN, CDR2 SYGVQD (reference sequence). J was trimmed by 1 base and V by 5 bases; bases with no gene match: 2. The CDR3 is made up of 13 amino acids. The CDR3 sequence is CASSPGQSYEQYF. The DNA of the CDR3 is TGCGCCAGCAGTCCGGGACAGTCCTACGAGCAGTACTTC.

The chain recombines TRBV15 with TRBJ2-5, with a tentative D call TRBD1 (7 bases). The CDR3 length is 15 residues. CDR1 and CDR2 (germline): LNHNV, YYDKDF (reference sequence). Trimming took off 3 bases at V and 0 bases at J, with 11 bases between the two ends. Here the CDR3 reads CATSSVRGDQETQYF. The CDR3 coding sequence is TGTGCCACCAGCAGCGTCAGGGGGGACCAAGAGACCCAGTACTTC. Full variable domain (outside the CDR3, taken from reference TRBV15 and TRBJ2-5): DAMVIQNPRYQVTQFGKPVTLSCSQTLNHNVMYWYQQKSSQAPKLLFHYYDKDFNNEADTPDNFQSRRPNTSFCFLDIRSPGLGDTAMYLCATSSVRGDQETQYFGPGTRLLVL.

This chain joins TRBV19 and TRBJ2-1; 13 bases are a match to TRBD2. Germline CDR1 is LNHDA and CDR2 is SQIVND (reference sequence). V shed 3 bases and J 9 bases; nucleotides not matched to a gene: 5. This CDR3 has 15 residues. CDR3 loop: CASSITSGGAREQFF. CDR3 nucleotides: TGTGCCAGTAGTATTACTAGCGGGGGGGCACGTGAGCAGTTCTTC.

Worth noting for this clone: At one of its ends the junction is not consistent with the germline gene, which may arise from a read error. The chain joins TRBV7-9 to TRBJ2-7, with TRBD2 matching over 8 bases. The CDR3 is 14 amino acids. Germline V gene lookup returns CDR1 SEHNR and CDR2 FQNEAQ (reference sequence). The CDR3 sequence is CSSTPGGNLYEQYF. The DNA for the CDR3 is TGTTCCAGCACCCCGGGGGGGAACCTCTACGAGCAGTACTTC.

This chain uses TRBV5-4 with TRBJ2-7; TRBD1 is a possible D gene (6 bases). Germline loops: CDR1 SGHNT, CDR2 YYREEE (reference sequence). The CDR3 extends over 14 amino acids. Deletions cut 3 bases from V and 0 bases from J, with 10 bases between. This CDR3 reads CASSSQGSSYEQYF. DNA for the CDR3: TGTGCCAGCAGCTCTCAGGGGAGCTCCTACGAGCAGTACTTC.

The CDR3 DNA follows: TGTGCCAGCAGCTTAGGGGCTGGGAGCGGGAACACTGAAGCTTTCTTT. It encodes CASSLGAGSGNTEAFF. The chain links TRBV7-9 to TRBJ1-1; no clear D gene. CDR3 length equals 16 residues. Germline CDR1 SEHNR, CDR2 FQNEAQ (reference sequence). The germline V and J ends were trimmed by 1 base and 1 base, with 13 bases remaining between them.

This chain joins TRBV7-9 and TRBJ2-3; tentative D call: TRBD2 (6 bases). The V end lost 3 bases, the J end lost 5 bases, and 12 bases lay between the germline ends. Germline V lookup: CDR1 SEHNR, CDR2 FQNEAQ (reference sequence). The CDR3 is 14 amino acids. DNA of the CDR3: TGTGCCAGCAGCTTTACCGGGAGTCAAGATACGCAGTATTTT. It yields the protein CASSFTGSQDTQYF.